This entry describes one TCR beta chain. The sample contains more than one DNA sequence encoding this CDR3. Per the original methods: Reference gene primers were amplified, and this amplification served to estimate nucleated cell counts. The table came from immunoSEQ multiplex PCR; TCRdb's copy has only in-frame clones and leaves some out. D and trimming were read from the DNA, whereas the V and J calls and clone size are those reported in that table. The repertoire holds around 160,000 clones, with about 86% as singletons. These data are taken from a study of blood T cell repertoires in COVID-19. Study details: The United States, Italy and Spain provided the acute and convalescent COVID-19 samples.

The specimen was peripheral blood. This receptor was identified in a man in his 60s with acute or convalescent COVID-19.

The CDR3, as DNA: TGCGCCAGCAGCTTGGGAGCTGGAAACACCATATATTTT. This gives the protein CASSLGAGNTIYF. J is TRBJ1-3 and V is TRBV5-1, with D hard to call. The CDR3 is made up of 13 amino acids. Germline assignment: CDR1 SGHRS and CDR2 YFSETQ. V was trimmed by 0 bases and J by 2 bases, leaving 3 bases between them.